Shown below are 13 T cell receptor beta chains from a single sample sequenced in a study of blood T cell repertoires in COVID-19. The protocol was immunoSEQ multiplex PCR, while the TCRdb copy is restricted to in-frame clones and leaves out a portion. The sample has about 260,000 clones; more than 75% are singletons. The sequenced sample consisted of peripheral blood. Receptor source: a man in his forties who had recovered from COVID-19.

The V call is TRBV10-3, the J call TRBJ2-7; D may be TRBD1 (6 bases). The CDR3 totals 14 residues. V was shortened by 4 bases and J by 2 bases, with 12 bases between the two germline ends. CDR1 ENHRY and CDR2 SYGVKD come from the germline V gene. For the CDR3, the DNA is TGTGCCATCAGTGCACAGGGCCCAGCCTACGAGCAGTACTTC. It codes for CAISAQGPAYEQYF.

V is TRBV23-1 and J is TRBJ1-5; D ambiguous. TRBV23-1 is placed among ORFs of uncertain function. The CDR3 is made up of 17 amino acids. V was trimmed by 7 bases and J by 3 bases, leaving 22 bases between them. The CDR3 sequence is CASTILKTASYNQPQHF. DNA of the CDR3: TGCGCCAGCACCATCCTTAAAACAGCAAGCTACAATCAGCCCCAGCATTTT.

The V call is TRBV25-1, the J call TRBJ1-2; tentatively, D is TRBD1 (6 bases). V was pared by 2 bases and J by 6 bases, with 16 bases between. The CDR3 loop spans 15 amino acids. CDR1 and CDR2 from the germline V gene are MGHDK and SYGVNS. Written as DNA, the CDR3 is TGTGCCAGCAGTGAAACAGGGCACAATTTAGATGGCTACACCTTC. Translating it yields CASSETGHNLDGYTF.

The genes are TRBV5-6 and TRBJ1-5; TRBD1 matches 9 bases. The CDR3 runs to 14 residues. V dropped 4 bases and J dropped 7; count of bases not matched to a gene: 6. Germline CDR1 reads SGHDT; CDR2 reads YYEEEE. CDR3 DNA sequence: TGTGCCAGCAGCCTACAGGGGGCCATACAGCCCCAGCATTTT. This encodes CASSLQGAIQPQHF. The entire variable domain, with the rest obtained from reference TRBV5-6 and TRBJ1-5, is as follows: DAGVTQSPTHLIKTRGQQVTLRCSPKSGHDTVSWYQQALGQGPQFIFQYYEEEERQRGNFPDRFSGHQFPNYSSELNVNALLLGDSALYLCASSLQGAIQPQHFGDGTRLSIL.

This chain uses TRBV19 with TRBJ2-7; 7 bases are a match to TRBD2. This CDR3 region has 16 residues. CDR1 LNHDA and CDR2 SQIVND come from the germline V gene (reference sequence). The trim removed 1 base at V and 2 bases at J, leaving 8 bases unmatched. CDR3 DNA sequence: TGTGCCAGTAGTATAGCCCCCCTGGGGGGGGCCTACGAGCAGTACTTC. Its translation is CASSIAPLGGAYEQYF.

This rearrangement joins TRBV6-1 to TRBJ1-2; 9 bases align to TRBD1. Germline V gene data show CDR1 as MNHNS and CDR2 as SASEGT. CDR3 length equals 13 residues. The ends lost 3 bases at V and 5 bases at J; junction bases unmatched: 1. This CDR3 is CASSDGQGYGYTF. CDR3 sequence (DNA): TGTGCCAGCAGTGACGGACAGGGGTATGGCTACACCTTC.

This chain uses TRBV7-9 with TRBJ1-2; tentative D call: TRBD1 (5 bases). Germline V gene lookup returns CDR1 SEHNR and CDR2 FQNEAQ (reference sequence). V lost 8 bases, J lost 1 base, and 20 bases lay in between. The CDR3 totals 16 residues. For the CDR3, the DNA is TGTGCCAGCTACAAGCCGGGGGAGAGGGTTAACTATGGCTACACCTTC. The encoded protein is CASYKPGERVNYGYTF.

A remark on this clone: Germline is not matched at one junction end, which may reflect a read error. CDR3 protein: CAWSVGAASEQYF. DNA for the CDR3: TGTGCCTGGAGTGTGGGGGCAGCCTCTGAGCAATACTTC. This sequence joins TRBV30 and TRBJ2-7; maybe TRBD1 (6 bases). The length of the CDR3 is 13 residues. Germline values: CDR1 GTSNPN, CDR2 SVGIG (reference sequence).

V gene TRBV7-6 combines with J gene TRBJ2-5; 7 bases fit TRBD2. This CDR3 is 16 amino acids long. Germline lookup yields CDR1 SGHVS and CDR2 FNYEAQ. The V and J ends lost 3 bases and 3 bases, in that order; junction bases with no gene match: 10. The CDR3 DNA follows: TGTGCCAGCAGCTTTCTAGCGGAGCCCCTTAAAGAGACCCAGTACTTC. Translation: CASSFLAEPLKETQYF.

The chain couples TRBV7-2 to TRBJ2-1; possible D gene TRBD2, 5 bases. Germline assignment: CDR1 SGHTA and CDR2 FQGNSA. There are 17 residues in the CDR3. Trimming removed 5 bases at V and 12 bases at J, with 29 bases between. CDR3: CASSTRPAGTLQRGQFF. CDR3 sequence (DNA): TGTGCCAGCAGCACTAGGCCAGCAGGAACCCTTCAGAGAGGGCAGTTCTTC.

This clone showed up just once. The chain couples TRBV7-9 to TRBJ1-2; D perhaps matches TRBD1 (6 bases). In germline, CDR1 is SEHNR, CDR2 FQNEAQ (reference sequence). The CDR3 runs to 13 residues. Between the trimmed V and J ends, which lost 4 bases and 4 bases, there was a span of 10 bases. CDR3 nucleotides: TGTGCCAGCAGCTGGGACACCTCCTATGGCTACACCTTC. Translation: CASSWDTSYGYTF.

V gene TRBV18 combines with J gene TRBJ2-1, with D possibly being TRBD1 (6 bases). The CDR3 extends over 14 amino acids. Germline CDR1 KGHSH, CDR2 LQKENI. V lost 1 base, J lost 6 bases, and 10 bases lay in between. In DNA, the CDR3 is TGTGCCAGCTCACCACTTACAGGGCCCAATGAGCAGTTCTTC. Protein sequence: CASSPLTGPNEQFF.

V and J are TRBV9 and TRBJ1-1, with a weak D call TRBD1 (5 bases). The germline V gene has CDR1 SGDLS and CDR2 YYNGEE. The V gene lost 0 bases and the J gene lost 5 bases, with 14 bases spanning the gap. This CDR3 spans 15 amino acids. As DNA, the CDR3 is TGTGCCAGCAGCGTAGGGGGCAGGGTTGATACTGAAGCTTTCTTT. As protein: CASSVGGRVDTEAFF.